These T cell receptor beta chains were read from a single sample in a study of blood T cells in healthy people across ages. TCRdb reprocessed the 5' RACE reads with MiXCR, giving one entry per CDR3 protein. The sample includes 1.5 million to 2 million distinct CDR3 sequences, approximately 50% seen only once; the top ten take over 2%. The sequenced material came from blood. All receptors come from a woman in her 40s in good health. Each CDR3 is given with its conserved first and last residue.

V,J,length,CDR3
TRBV29-1,TRBJ1-2,12,CSARDSENGYTF
TRBV7-9,TRBJ1-6,15,CAAGAGGTGTSPLHF
TRBV9,TRBJ1-2,15,CASSDRQGAAGGYTF
TRBV5-1,TRBJ1-1,15,CASSTGQGRGTEAFF
TRBV7-2,TRBJ2-3,19,CASSLQLAGGGRGTDTQYF
TRBV10-3,-,16,CAISGGPGRLRETQYF
TRBV12-3/TRBV12-4,TRBJ1-1,14,CASSAEGSRTEAFF
TRBV5-6,TRBJ1-2,14,CASSQDWGREDYTF
TRBV5-1,TRBJ1-5,16,CASSLEGTGSNQPQHF
TRBV3-1,TRBJ2-5,13,CASSQAGPGTQYF